Included here is one TCR beta chain sequence, with context. The sample originates from a study of blood T cell repertoires in COVID-19. The age range of participants was 18 to 89 years, with residence in 20 to 25 US areas. The V gene lost 9 bases and the J gene lost 3 bases, with 12 bases spanning the gap. The germline V gene encodes CDR1 SGDLS and CDR2 YYNGEE. CDR3 length: 13 residues. Here immunoSEQ multiplex PCR was the method, and the copy in TCRdb shows in-frame clones only, minus some. Counted here are 290,000 or so clones, 90% occurring once; the ten biggest clones make up 3.5% to 4.5%. What was sequenced was PBMCs or T cells enriched from blood (not recorded which). The sequence was collected from a woman between 18 and 29 years old with acute COVID-19. This chain joins TRBV9 and TRBJ2-2; weak D call: TRBD2 (6 bases). The CDR3 DNA reads as TGTGCCACCCAACCGGGAGACACCGGGGAGCTGTTTTTT. Its protein is CATQPGDTGELFF. The complete variable domain, with remaining parts taken from reference TRBV9 and TRBJ2-2, reads DSGVTQTPKHLITATGQRVTLRCSPRSGDLSVYWYQQSLDQGLQFLIQYYNGEERAKGNILERFSAQQFPDLHSELNLSSLELGDSALYFCATQPGDTGELFFGEGSRLTVL.